This TCR beta chain came from a study of long-term antiretroviral therapy in people with HIV. Whole-study results and caveats: Dominance of pre-ART expanded clones persisted, fluctuating and often declining after ART.

This clone occurred once. What it recognizes is unknown. Survey-level resolution applied to immunoSEQ assay v3.0. Repertoires were generated with immunoSEQ multiplex PCR, while TCRdb's copy carries only in-frame clones and drops some. This sample has about 23,000 clones, with roughly 80% found just once. The V gene's germline CDR1 is SGHRS and CDR2 YFSETQ. The V end lost 3 bases, the J end lost 8 bases, and 20 bases lay between the germline ends. The CDR3 totals 15 residues. This sequence originates from a man aged 45-65 years with HIV. Material: unsorted PBMCs, obtained 0.4 years after starting antiretroviral therapy. This rearrangement joins TRBV5-1 to TRBJ1-1; no definite D call. The chain's CDR3 is CASSSGSTEAGEAFF. DNA for the CDR3: TGCGCCAGCAGCTCCGGGTCAACGGAAGCGGGAGAAGCTTTCTTT.